Listed below are T cell receptor beta chains from one sample, sequenced in a study of graft-versus-host responses after intestinal transplantation. Profiled with immunoSEQ multiplex PCR; TCRdb holds only in-frame clones, not every one. Here the sample spans around 36,000 clones, about 96% being singletons. No antigen has been assigned to these receptors. The sequences come from unstimulated CD8+ T cells sorted from spleen or lymph node cells, collected before transplant. The receptors here all came from a human donor who was the organ donor for an intestinal transplant. The CDR3 runs from the conserved cysteine through the conserved F or W. The order of the fields is D gene, V gene, clone size, J gene, CDR3 protein, CDR3 DNA. D genes are given only for firm matches. Only some rows state a clone size, as once, few, many or a class for expanded clones.

d_gene: -
v_gene: TRBV5-5
abundance: -
j_gene: TRBJ1-1
CDR3aa: CASSLGGSTEAFF
CDR3nt: TGTGCCAGCAGCTTGGGGGGCTCCACTGAAGCTTTCTTT

d_gene: TRBD1
v_gene: TRBV7-9
abundance: -
j_gene: TRBJ1-5
CDR3aa: CASSLGPGQAYDQPQHF
CDR3nt: TGTGCCAGCAGCCTCGGCCCGGGACAGGCTTATGACCAGCCCCAGCATTTT

d_gene: -
v_gene: TRBV18
abundance: -
j_gene: TRBJ1-2
CDR3aa: CASSGTTNYGYTF
CDR3nt: TGTGCCAGCTCAGGGACTACTAACTATGGCTACACCTTC

d_gene: -
v_gene: TRBV19
abundance: -
j_gene: TRBJ1-1
CDR3aa: CASTTTGFIPTEAFF
CDR3nt: TGTGCCAGTACCACGACAGGCTTCATTCCCACTGAAGCTTTCTTT

d_gene: -
v_gene: TRBV5-6
abundance: -
j_gene: TRBJ1-1
CDR3aa: CASSFLDRNTEAFF
CDR3nt: TGTGCCAGCAGCTTCCTGGACAGGAACACTGAAGCTTTCTTT

d_gene: -
v_gene: TRBV11-2
abundance: -
j_gene: TRBJ2-7
CDR3aa: CASSLGRGGYEQYF
CDR3nt: TGTGCCAGCAGCTTAGGGAGGGGCGGGTACGAGCAGTACTTC

d_gene: TRBD1
v_gene: TRBV29-1
abundance: -
j_gene: TRBJ1-1
CDR3aa: CSAEDRGRGTEAFF
CDR3nt: TGCAGCGCCGAGGACAGGGGGAGAGGGACTGAAGCTTTCTTT

d_gene: -
v_gene: TRBV4-1
abundance: -
j_gene: TRBJ2-4
CDR3aa: CASSQSDPDPGRIIF
CDR3nt: TGCGCCAGCAGCCAATCAGACCCAGACCCGGGACGGATAATTTTC

d_gene: -
v_gene: TRBV30
abundance: -
j_gene: TRBJ2-3
CDR3aa: CAWSETGTWADTQYF
CDR3nt: TGTGCCTGGAGTGAGACAGGTACTTGGGCAGATACGCAGTATTTT

d_gene: -
v_gene: TRBV25-1
abundance: once
j_gene: TRBJ2-5
CDR3aa: CASSDREETQYF
CDR3nt: TGTGCCAGCAGTGATAGAGAAGAGACCCAGTACTTC

d_gene: -
v_gene: TRBV27
abundance: -
j_gene: TRBJ2-1
CDR3aa: CASSRGPTNEQFF
CDR3nt: TGTGCCAGCAGCCGGGGGCCGACGAATGAGCAGTTCTTC

d_gene: -
v_gene: TRBV10-3
abundance: -
j_gene: TRBJ1-1
CDR3aa: CAISELGTDTEAFF
CDR3nt: TGTGCCATCAGTGAGTTGGGTACGGACACTGAAGCTTTCTTT

d_gene: -
v_gene: TRBV28
abundance: -
j_gene: TRBJ2-1
CDR3aa: CASRDFYEQFF
CDR3nt: TGTGCCAGCAGGGACTTTTATGAGCAGTTCTTC

d_gene: -
v_gene: TRBV4-1
abundance: -
j_gene: TRBJ2-5
CDR3aa: CASSQGLTLVGETQYF
CDR3nt: TGCGCCAGCAGCCAAGGTCTTACACTAGTGGGAGAGACCCAGTACTTC

d_gene: TRBD2
v_gene: TRBV4-1
abundance: -
j_gene: TRBJ2-4
CDR3aa: CASSQGGLVAKNIQYF
CDR3nt: TGCGCCAGCAGCCAGGGGGGACTAGTGGCCAAAAACATTCAGTACTTC

d_gene: TRBD2
v_gene: TRBV30
abundance: -
j_gene: TRBJ2-1
CDR3aa: CAWSAEREHNEQFF
CDR3nt: TGTGCCTGGAGTGCCGAGCGGGAACACAATGAGCAGTTCTTC

d_gene: -
v_gene: TRBV4-1
abundance: -
j_gene: TRBJ2-3
CDR3aa: CASSQEGSDTQYF
CDR3nt: TGCGCCAGCAGCCAAGAAGGATCAGATACGCAGTATTTT

d_gene: TRBD1
v_gene: TRBV6-6
abundance: -
j_gene: TRBJ2-2
CDR3aa: CASSYPTGGPGELFF
CDR3nt: TGTGCCAGCAGTTATCCCACAGGGGGTCCCGGGGAGCTGTTTTTT

d_gene: -
v_gene: TRBV6-5
abundance: once
j_gene: TRBJ2-1
CDR3aa: CASSARNEQFF
CDR3nt: TGTGCCAGCAGTGCTCGCAATGAGCAGTTCTTC

d_gene: -
v_gene: TRBV30
abundance: -
j_gene: TRBJ1-2
CDR3aa: CAWSLGNLYGYTF
CDR3nt: TGTGCCTGGAGTTTGGGGAACCTCTATGGCTACACCTTC

d_gene: TRBD2
v_gene: TRBV5-1
abundance: -
j_gene: TRBJ2-3
CDR3aa: CASSLELAGTDTQYF
CDR3nt: TGCGCCAGCAGCTTGGAACTAGCGGGCACAGATACGCAGTATTTT

d_gene: TRBD1
v_gene: TRBV6-5
abundance: -
j_gene: TRBJ2-7
CDR3aa: CASSTSRTGDYEQYF
CDR3nt: TGTGCCAGCAGTACCTCCCGGACAGGGGACTACGAGCAGTACTTC

d_gene: TRBD1
v_gene: TRBV11-1
abundance: -
j_gene: TRBJ2-5
CDR3aa: CASSLVGGGGETQYF
CDR3nt: TGTGCCAGCAGCTTAGTAGGGGGCGGCGGAGAGACCCAGTACTTC

d_gene: TRBD2
v_gene: TRBV25-1
abundance: -
j_gene: TRBJ2-1
CDR3aa: CASSGFLAGADEQFF
CDR3nt: TGTGCCAGCAGTGGATTTCTAGCGGGGGCTGATGAGCAGTTCTTC

d_gene: TRBD1
v_gene: TRBV4-3
abundance: once
j_gene: TRBJ2-5
CDR3aa: CASSRIGTEQETQYF
CDR3nt: TGCGCCAGCAGCCGAATCGGGACAGAACAAGAGACCCAGTACTTC

d_gene: -
v_gene: TRBV19
abundance: -
j_gene: TRBJ2-3
CDR3aa: CASTPGDLGGSDTQYF
CDR3nt: TGTGCCAGTACCCCGGGGGACCTCGGGGGATCAGATACGCAGTATTTT

d_gene: -
v_gene: TRBV7-8
abundance: -
j_gene: TRBJ2-1
CDR3aa: CASSTPLEGKSYNEQFF
CDR3nt: TGTGCCAGCAGCACACCGCTAGAGGGGAAGTCCTACAATGAGCAGTTCTTC

d_gene: -
v_gene: TRBV4-3
abundance: -
j_gene: TRBJ1-2
CDR3aa: CASSQDRGTGLIYGYTF
CDR3nt: TGCGCCAGCAGCCAAGATCGGGGCACGGGGCTGATCTATGGCTACACCTTC

d_gene: -
v_gene: TRBV7-9
abundance: -
j_gene: TRBJ2-3
CDR3aa: CASSLARAETDTQYF
CDR3nt: TGTGCCAGCAGCTTAGCCAGGGCGGAAACAGATACGCAGTATTTT

d_gene: TRBD1
v_gene: TRBV5-1
abundance: -
j_gene: TRBJ1-1
CDR3aa: CASTGGFSDTEAFF
CDR3nt: TGCGCCAGCACAGGGGGATTTTCAGACACTGAAGCTTTCTTT

d_gene: -
v_gene: TRBV19
abundance: -
j_gene: TRBJ1-1
CDR3aa: CASSIAGTGNTEAFF
CDR3nt: TGTGCCAGTAGCATAGCGGGCACAGGGAACACTGAAGCTTTCTTT

d_gene: TRBD1
v_gene: TRBV15
abundance: -
j_gene: TRBJ2-4
CDR3aa: CATRDRRKNIQYF
CDR3nt: TGTGCCACCCGGGACAGGAGGAAAAACATTCAGTACTTC

d_gene: TRBD1
v_gene: TRBV25-1
abundance: -
j_gene: TRBJ2-5
CDR3aa: CASSEPNRGARGTQYF
CDR3nt: TGTGCCAGCAGTGAACCCAACAGGGGGGCGCGGGGGACCCAGTACTTC

d_gene: TRBD2
v_gene: TRBV9
abundance: -
j_gene: TRBJ2-6
CDR3aa: CASSVGRGDTSGANVLTF
CDR3nt: TGTGCCAGCAGCGTCGGGCGGGGGGACACCTCTGGGGCCAACGTCCTGACTTTC

d_gene: TRBD2
v_gene: TRBV19
abundance: -
j_gene: TRBJ2-5
CDR3aa: CASSMVTSGGTYPLSPSEETQYF
CDR3nt: TGTGCCAGTAGTATGGTGACTAGCGGGGGGACCTACCCTCTCTCGCCGAGTGAAGAGACCCAGTACTTC

d_gene: -
v_gene: TRBV4-1
abundance: -
j_gene: TRBJ2-5
CDR3aa: CASSQEWKTQYF
CDR3nt: TGCGCCAGCAGCCAAGAGTGGAAGACCCAGTACTTC

d_gene: -
v_gene: TRBV28
abundance: -
j_gene: TRBJ2-7
CDR3aa: CASSPYTSTGSYEQYF
CDR3nt: TGTGCCAGCAGTCCCTATACCTCGACAGGATCCTACGAGCAGTACTTC

d_gene: -
v_gene: TRBV5-6
abundance: once
j_gene: TRBJ2-5
CDR3aa: CASSLVRGEETQYF
CDR3nt: TGTGCCAGCAGCTTGGTAAGGGGGGAAGAGACCCAGTACTTC

d_gene: TRBD1
v_gene: TRBV18
abundance: -
j_gene: TRBJ2-5
CDR3aa: CASSSGTGEETQYF
CDR3nt: TGTGCCAGCTCGAGCGGGACAGGGGAAGAGACCCAGTACTTC

d_gene: -
v_gene: TRBV5-4
abundance: -
j_gene: TRBJ2-1
CDR3aa: CASSLDSSYNEQFF
CDR3nt: TGTGCCAGCAGCTTGGACAGCTCCTACAATGAGCAGTTCTTC

d_gene: -
v_gene: TRBV29-1
abundance: -
j_gene: TRBJ2-5
CDR3aa: CSVSTGVDRETQYF
CDR3nt: TGCAGCGTCAGCACAGGAGTGGATCGAGAGACCCAGTACTTC

d_gene: -
v_gene: TRBV7-9
abundance: -
j_gene: TRBJ2-7
CDR3aa: CASSSSGEQYF
CDR3nt: TGTGCCAGCAGCTCGAGCGGGGAGCAGTACTTC

d_gene: -
v_gene: TRBV10-3
abundance: -
j_gene: TRBJ2-1
CDR3aa: CAISESWPLAGSQFF
CDR3nt: TGTGCCATCAGTGAGAGTTGGCCGCTAGCCGGATCGCAGTTCTTC

d_gene: -
v_gene: TRBV5-1
abundance: -
j_gene: TRBJ1-1
CDR3aa: CASSLNPGVNTEAFF
CDR3nt: TGCGCCAGCAGCTTGAATCCGGGGGTGAACACTGAAGCTTTCTTT

d_gene: TRBD1
v_gene: TRBV7-9
abundance: once
j_gene: TRBJ1-4
CDR3aa: CASSQEVQGLDEKLFF
CDR3nt: TGTGCCAGCAGCCAAGAAGTACAGGGGTTAGATGAAAAACTGTTTTTT

d_gene: -
v_gene: TRBV13
abundance: -
j_gene: TRBJ2-2
CDR3aa: CASSLDSGELFF
CDR3nt: TGTGCCAGCAGCTTAGATTCCGGGGAGCTGTTTTTT

d_gene: -
v_gene: TRBV7-9
abundance: -
j_gene: TRBJ2-1
CDR3aa: CASSLGAANEQFF
CDR3nt: TGTGCCAGCAGCCTAGGGGCCGCCAATGAGCAGTTCTTC

d_gene: -
v_gene: TRBV5-1
abundance: -
j_gene: TRBJ1-1
CDR3aa: CASIGSATEAFF
CDR3nt: TGCGCCAGCATAGGGAGTGCCACTGAAGCTTTCTTT

d_gene: -
v_gene: TRBV13
abundance: -
j_gene: TRBJ2-7
CDR3aa: CASRAWGGSYEQYF
CDR3nt: TGTGCCAGCCGAGCTTGGGGAGGTTCCTACGAGCAGTACTTC

d_gene: TRBD2
v_gene: TRBV19
abundance: -
j_gene: TRBJ2-3
CDR3aa: CASSLTSGGANTQYF
CDR3nt: TGTGCCAGTAGTTTAACTAGCGGGGGGGCTAATACGCAGTATTTT